This T cell receptor (beta chain) derives from a study of T cell repertoires in cytomegalovirus infection. Study-wide results and caveats: The ex vivo response showed dominance by HLA-C-restricted CMV-specific TCR beta clonotypes. Cumulative frequency (of public TCR beta family members) identified carriers of CMV plus the relevant HLA.

This clonotype was detected a few times. Its cognate antigen is unknown. TCRdb re-derived calls from the reads in MiXCR, one entry per CDR3 protein. The sample consists of about 740,000 distinct CDR3 sequences, 35% of them appearing once. This CDR3 region has 14 residues. Germline-derived CDR1 and CDR2 are DFQATT and SNEGSKA (reference sequence). The J segment lost 7 bases and the V segment lost 5 bases, leaving 9 bases of the junction unmatched. The sequence derives from a human donor in good health (CMV status not recorded). Some clones in this sample may be carry-over from other donors' samples. Material for sequencing was PBMCs. The rearrangement uses TRBV20-1 and TRBJ2-4; the match to TRBD1 covers 9 bases. The chain's CDR3 is CSAGPGQGVNIQYF. In DNA, the CDR3 is TGCAGTGCTGGCCCGGGACAGGGAGTCAACATTCAGTACTTC.